One and the same sample provided the 23 T cell receptor beta chains below, sequenced in a study of cytomegalovirus exposure and HLA in healthy donors. 13 Jbeta primers and 60 Vbeta primers were used for the PCR. The assay was immunoSEQ multiplex PCR, and TCRdb's table has in-frame clones only and misses some. The repertoire includes some 150,000 clones, roughly 77% of them detected once, and about 3.5% sits in the top ten. The sample consisted of PBMCs. The receptors come from a man between 40 and 49 years old in good health and CMV-seronegative.

The chain links TRBV27 to TRBJ2-7, with 10 nucleotides matching TRBD2. Unmatched junction bases numbered 8, after V lost 2 bases and J lost 7 bases. The CDR3 covers 15 residues. Per the germline V gene, CDR1 is MNHEY and CDR2 is SMNVEV (reference sequence). Here the CDR3 DNA reads TGTGCCAGCAGTTTAGCCCTAGCGGGGGAAGGTGAGCAGTACTTC. Amino acid sequence: CASSLALAGEGEQYF.

This clone was counted a few times. The rearrangement links TRBV2 to TRBJ2-7; D might be TRBD2 (6 bases). CDR1 and CDR2 from the germline V gene are SNHLY and FYNNEI. V lost 7 bases and J 4 bases, leaving 14 bases between the germline ends. CDR3 length equals 13 residues. The CDR3 protein is CASIEAGRYEQYF. The CDR3 nucleotides are TGTGCCAGCATAGAGGCAGGGAGGTACGAGCAGTACTTC.

The chain links TRBV4-2 to TRBJ2-5, with D maybe TRBD1 (5 bases). The CDR3 is made up of 14 amino acids. CDR1 is LGHNA, CDR2 YNFKEQ, per germline. The ends were cut back, 0 bases at V and 4 bases at J, with 9 bases in the middle. The CDR3 nucleotides are TGTGCCAGCAGCCAAGAAAGGGGCCGAGAGACCCAGTACTTC. Amino acid sequence: CASSQERGRETQYF.

The rearrangement uses TRBV21-1 and TRBJ1-5; the tabulated D call, TRBD1, remains unverified against the DNA. TRBV21-1 is a known pseudogene. This CDR3 is 14 amino acids long. In DNA form, the CDR3 reads TGTGCCAGCAGCAAAGGAGGGGGTAATCAGCCCCAGCATTTT. Translating gives CASSKGGGNQPQHF.

V and J are TRBV7-3 and TRBJ1-1; maybe TRBD1 (6 bases). The CDR3 loop spans 13 amino acids. V was trimmed by 5 bases and J by 1 base, leaving 8 bases between them. Germline-derived CDR1 and CDR2 are SGHTA and FQGTGA. CDR3 region: CASSGQSNTEAFF. The CDR3 region has the DNA TGTGCCAGCAGCGGACAGTCGAACACTGAAGCTTTCTTT.

The chain is built from TRBV7-9 and TRBJ1-1, with a tentative D call TRBD1 (6 bases). V was shortened by 0 bases and J by 5 bases, with 16 bases between the two germline ends. The germline gives CDR1 SEHNR, CDR2 FQNEAQ (reference sequence). CDR3 length equals 16 residues. The CDR3 DNA reads TGTGCCAGCAGCTTAGCCCCACACAGGGCTGGGACTGAAGCTTTCTTT. Protein product: CASSLAPHRAGTEAFF. Full variable domain (missing parts from reference TRBV7-9 and TRBJ1-1): DTGVSQNPRHKITKRGQNVTFRCDPISEHNRLYWYRQTLGQGPEFLTYFQNEAQLEKSRLLSDRFSAERPKGSFSTLEIQRTEQGDSAMYLCASSLAPHRAGTEAFFGQGTRLTVV.

Points on this clone: Other DNA sequences of this sample code for an identical CDR3. As DNA, the CDR3 is TGCGCCAGCAGCTTGGCAGGGGTCGGAGGCTACACCTTC. Its protein is CASSLAGVGGYTF. The J gene is TRBJ1-2, the V gene TRBV5-1; possible D gene TRBD1, 6 bases. The CDR3 has 13 residues. V lost 0 bases and J 8 bases, leaving 11 bases between the germline ends. Germline V lookup: CDR1 SGHRS, CDR2 YFSETQ.

CDR3 loop: CAWSIGDNQPQHF. The DNA for the CDR3 is TGTGCCTGGAGTATAGGAGACAATCAGCCCCAGCATTTT. The rearrangement uses TRBV30 and TRBJ1-5; D gene ambiguous. The CDR3 has 13 amino acids. Germline CDR1 is GTSNPN and CDR2 is SVGIG (reference sequence). V gave up 2 bases and J gave up 3 bases, with 8 bases separating them.

In its sample, this clone was seen once. J is TRBJ1-2 and V is TRBV28, with D possibly TRBD1 on 6 matching bases. The germline gives CDR1 MDHEN, CDR2 SYDVKM. This CDR3 has 15 amino acids. Trimming left V 5 bases short and J 0 bases short, with 13 bases between. CDR3 coding DNA: TGTGCCAGCAGTGGCAACAGGGCCTCTAACTATGGCTACACCTTC. Translated, it gives CASSGNRASNYGYTF.

This clone occurred a few times. The chain employs TRBV5-1 and TRBJ2-3; 10 bases fit TRBD2. Germline CDR1 SGHRS, CDR2 YFSETQ. CDR3 size: 16 residues. J lost 4 bases, V lost 4 bases, and 9 bases had no gene match. The CDR3 region is CASSIVAGGLPDTQYF. In DNA form, the CDR3 reads TGCGCCAGCAGCATAGTAGCGGGGGGACTACCAGATACGCAGTATTTT.

J is TRBJ2-2 and V is TRBV6-6, with D unclear. Trimming left V 0 bases short and J 6 bases short, with 5 bases between. CDR3 length equals 13 residues. CDR1 and CDR2 (germline): MNHNY, SVGAGI (reference sequence). Here the CDR3 reads CASSYSQSGELFF. CDR3 bases: TGTGCCAGCAGTTACTCGCAGTCCGGGGAGCTGTTTTTT.

The rearrangement uses TRBV27 and TRBJ1-6, with a possible D match to TRBD1 (5 bases). Germline CDR1 and CDR2: MNHEY and SMNVEV (reference sequence). CDR3 length: 17 amino acids. V dropped 2 bases and J dropped 6 bases, with 17 bases sitting between them. CDR3 nucleotides: TGTGCCAGCAGTTTAAGGGTGGGGGGGGTGACTAATTCACCCCTCCACTTT. This encodes CASSLRVGGVTNSPLHF.

This chain connects TRBV5-1 to TRBJ2-2; D call uncertain. The V gene's germline CDR1 is SGHRS and CDR2 YFSETQ. The CDR3 covers 14 residues. Trimming shortened V by 0 bases and J by 2 bases, and 5 bases separated the two germline ends. The CDR3 DNA reads TGCGCCAGCAGCTTGGGACTTAACACCGGGGAGCTGTTTTTT. It translates to CASSLGLNTGELFF.

The genes are TRBV5-6 and TRBJ2-7, with 9 positions matching TRBD1. The CDR3 extends over 15 amino acids. Trimming cost V 0 bases and J 3 bases; bases outside gene matches: 4. In germline, CDR1 is SGHDT, CDR2 YYEEEE. The CDR3 region has the DNA TGTGCCAGCAGCTTGGACGGACAGGGGTACTACGAGCAGTACTTC. It yields the protein CASSLDGQGYYEQYF.

The J gene is TRBJ2-5, the V gene TRBV7-5; TRBD2 is taken as the D call from the table, unchecked against the DNA. TRBV7-5 is deemed a pseudogene. The CDR3 length is 13 residues. CDR3 sequence (DNA): TGTGTCAGAAGCGGGGGGGAACAAGAGACCCAGTACTTC. It yields the protein CVRSGGEQETQYF.

This clone was recorded many times. The chain is built from TRBV6-5 and TRBJ1-5, with D unclear. Trimming shortened V by 6 bases and J by 2 bases, and 11 bases separated the two germline ends. Germline V gene sequence: CDR1 MNHEY, CDR2 SVGAGI. The CDR3 has 14 amino acids. Written as DNA, the CDR3 is TGTGCCAGCAGCCCAAACGGGGGCAATCAGCCCCAGCATTTT. Protein product: CASSPNGGNQPQHF.

V gene TRBV27 combines with J gene TRBJ2-6; a possible D gene is TRBD1 (5 bases). From germline, CDR1 is MNHEY and CDR2 SMNVEV (reference sequence). The V gene lost 2 bases and the J gene lost 0 bases, with 8 bases spanning the gap. The CDR3 consists of 16 residues. CDR3 sequence: CASSLKGFSGANVLTF. For the CDR3, the DNA is TGTGCCAGCAGTTTAAAGGGGTTCTCTGGGGCCAACGTCCTGACTTTC.

CDR3 in DNA: TGCGCCAGCAGTGAAAGGGGTAGCGGGGGGACACGCGATATCGGGGAGCTGTTTTTT. Translating gives CASSERGSGGTRDIGELFF. V and J are TRBV10-2 and TRBJ2-2, with TRBD2 matching over 10 bases. CDR1 and CDR2 (germline): WSHSY, SAAADI. The CDR3 consists of 19 residues. V trimming: 3 bases; J trimming: 7 bases; junction bases outside the gene matches: 17.

The chain combines TRBV7-2 with TRBJ2-3; D is ambiguous. There are 15 residues in the CDR3. Germline V lookup: CDR1 SGHTA, CDR2 FQGNSA. V gave up 1 base and J gave up 7 bases, with 15 bases separating them. DNA of the CDR3: TGTGCCAGCAGCTTAGGACTCCGCTCCGCCTATACGCAGTATTTT. Translating it yields CASSLGLRSAYTQYF.

This clone was detected only a few times. The chain joins TRBV6-1 to TRBJ1-3; TRBD1 matches 7 bases. The CDR3 length is 19 residues. J lost 4 bases, V lost 1 base, and 16 bases had no gene match. Germline V CDR1 and CDR2: MNHNS, SASEGT. CDR3 protein: CASSEVRTGLVSRGNTIYF. The CDR3 coding sequence is TGTGCCAGCAGTGAAGTCAGGACAGGACTTGTCTCACGGGGAAACACCATATATTTT.

This chain links TRBV15 with TRBJ2-3, with a weak D call TRBD2 (5 bases). Germline CDR1 reads LNHNV; CDR2 reads YYDKDF (reference sequence). The CDR3 spans 17 residues. Trimming removed 2 bases from V and 3 bases from J, with 18 bases in between. CDR3 residues: CATSRRERVPTTDTQYF. The CDR3 nucleotides read TGTGCCACCAGCAGAAGAGAGAGGGTCCCAACTACAGATACGCAGTATTTT.

This chain uses TRBV27 with TRBJ2-1; D may be TRBD1 (6 bases). The CDR3 is 13 residues long. Germline V gives CDR1 MNHEY, CDR2 SMNVEV (reference sequence). V was shortened by 6 bases and J by 5 bases, with 11 bases between the two germline ends. Written as DNA, the CDR3 is TGTGCCAGCAGAAAGGACAGCCACAATGAGCAGTTCTTC. Protein product: CASRKDSHNEQFF.

The rearrangement uses TRBV6-6 and TRBJ2-2; 8 nucleotides agree with TRBD2. The germline gives CDR1 MNHNY, CDR2 SVGAGI (reference sequence). V was pared by 8 bases and J by 6 bases, with 11 bases of the junction left unmatched. The CDR3 length is 15 residues. CDR3 loop: CASDGLASYAGELFF. In DNA, the CDR3 is TGTGCCAGCGACGGACTAGCTTCATACGCCGGGGAGCTGTTTTTT.